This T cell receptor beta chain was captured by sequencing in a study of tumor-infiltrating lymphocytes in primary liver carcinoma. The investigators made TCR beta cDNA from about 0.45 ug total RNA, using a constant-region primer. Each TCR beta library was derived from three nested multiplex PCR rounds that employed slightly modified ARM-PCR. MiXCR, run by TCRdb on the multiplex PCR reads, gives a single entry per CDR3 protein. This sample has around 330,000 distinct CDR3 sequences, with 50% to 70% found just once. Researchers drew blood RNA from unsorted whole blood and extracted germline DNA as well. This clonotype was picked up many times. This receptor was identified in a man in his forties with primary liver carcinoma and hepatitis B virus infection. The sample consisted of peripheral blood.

The CDR3: CASKQTDATNEKLFF. DNA for the CDR3: TGTGCCAGCAAACAGACGGACGCAACTAATGAAAAACTGTTTTTT. V is TRBV6-6 and J is TRBJ1-4; unclear D gene. Between the trimmed V and J ends, which lost 7 bases and 0 bases, there was a span of 12 bases. The CDR3 consists of 15 residues. Germline assignment: CDR1 MNHNY and CDR2 SVGAGI (reference sequence).